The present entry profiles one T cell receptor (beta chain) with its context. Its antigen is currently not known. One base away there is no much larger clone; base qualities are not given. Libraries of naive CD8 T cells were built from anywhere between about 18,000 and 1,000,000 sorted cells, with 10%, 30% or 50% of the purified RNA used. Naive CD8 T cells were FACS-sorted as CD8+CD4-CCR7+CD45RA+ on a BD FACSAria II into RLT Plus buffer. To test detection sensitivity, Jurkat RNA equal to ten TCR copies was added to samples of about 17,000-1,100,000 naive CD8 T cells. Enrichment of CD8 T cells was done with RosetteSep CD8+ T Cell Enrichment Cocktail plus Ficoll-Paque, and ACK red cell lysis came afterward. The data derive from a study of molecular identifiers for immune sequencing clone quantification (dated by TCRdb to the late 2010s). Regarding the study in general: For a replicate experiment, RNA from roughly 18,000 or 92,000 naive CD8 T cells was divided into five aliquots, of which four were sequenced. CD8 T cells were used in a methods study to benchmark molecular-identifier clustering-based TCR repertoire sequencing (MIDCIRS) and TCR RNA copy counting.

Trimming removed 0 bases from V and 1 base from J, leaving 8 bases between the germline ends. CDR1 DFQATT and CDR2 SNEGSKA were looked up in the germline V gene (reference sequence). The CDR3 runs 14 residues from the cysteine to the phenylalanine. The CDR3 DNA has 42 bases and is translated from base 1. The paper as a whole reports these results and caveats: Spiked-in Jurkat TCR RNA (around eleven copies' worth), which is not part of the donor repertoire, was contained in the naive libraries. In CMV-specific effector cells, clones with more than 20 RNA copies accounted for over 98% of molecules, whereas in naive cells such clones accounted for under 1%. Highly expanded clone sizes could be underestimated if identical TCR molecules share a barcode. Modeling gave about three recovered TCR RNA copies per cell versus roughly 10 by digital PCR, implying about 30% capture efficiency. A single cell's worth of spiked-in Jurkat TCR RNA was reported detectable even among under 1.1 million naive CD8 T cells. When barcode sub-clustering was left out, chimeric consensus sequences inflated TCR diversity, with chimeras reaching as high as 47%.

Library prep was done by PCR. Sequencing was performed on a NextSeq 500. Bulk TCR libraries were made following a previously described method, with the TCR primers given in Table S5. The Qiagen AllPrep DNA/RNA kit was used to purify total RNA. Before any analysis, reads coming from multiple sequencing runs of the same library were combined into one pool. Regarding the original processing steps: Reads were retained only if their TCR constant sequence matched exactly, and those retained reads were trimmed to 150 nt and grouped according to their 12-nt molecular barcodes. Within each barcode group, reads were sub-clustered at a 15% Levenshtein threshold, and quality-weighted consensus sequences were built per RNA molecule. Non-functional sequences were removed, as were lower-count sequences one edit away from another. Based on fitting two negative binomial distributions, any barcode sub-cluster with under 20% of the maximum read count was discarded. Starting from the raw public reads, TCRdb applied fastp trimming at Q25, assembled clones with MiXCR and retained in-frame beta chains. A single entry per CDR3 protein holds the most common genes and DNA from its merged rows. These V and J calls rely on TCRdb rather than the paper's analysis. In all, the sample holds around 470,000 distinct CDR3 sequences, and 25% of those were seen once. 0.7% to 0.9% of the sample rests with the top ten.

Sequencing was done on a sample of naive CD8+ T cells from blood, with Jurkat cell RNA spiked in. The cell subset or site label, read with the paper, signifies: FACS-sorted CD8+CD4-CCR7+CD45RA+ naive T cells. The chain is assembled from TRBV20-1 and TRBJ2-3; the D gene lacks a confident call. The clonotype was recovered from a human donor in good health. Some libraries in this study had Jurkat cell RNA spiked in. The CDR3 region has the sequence CSARERRGTDTQYF. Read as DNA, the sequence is TGCAGTGCTAGAGAACGTCGGGGCACAGATACGCAGTATTTT.